These 30 T cell receptor beta chains came from one sample sequenced in a study of metastatic and nonmetastatic thyroid tumors. No patient had received any treatment before thyroid surgery. TCRdb ran MiXCR on the PCR reads. This table holds around 24,000 clones, about 13% found once. Sequencing was performed on blood. The receptors shown here come from a female donor with papillary thyroid cancer or a benign thyroid nodule (not recorded which). Some clones in this sample may be carry-over from other donors' samples.

This clone was counted ten times or more. Additional DNA sequences in this sample encode the identical CDR3. The chain uses TRBV24-1 and TRBJ2-1; unclear D gene. V lost 5 bases, J lost 7 bases, and 8 bases lay in between. The CDR3 is 12 residues long. The germline gives CDR1 KGHDR, CDR2 SFDVKD. The CDR3 DNA reads TGTGCCACCAGTGTCGGCAGTAATGAGCAGTTCTTC. The encoded protein is CATSVGSNEQFF.

V usage is TRBV11-2 and J usage is TRBJ2-1, with TRBD2 matching over 9 bases. V gave up 5 bases and J gave up 4 bases; unmatched junction bases: 9. There are 16 residues in the CDR3. In germline, CDR1 is SGHAT, CDR2 FQNNGV. The CDR3: CASSQRLADRYNEQFF. The DNA for the CDR3 is TGTGCCAGCAGCCAACGACTAGCGGATAGGTACAATGAGCAGTTCTTC.

In its sample, this clone was seen many times. The rearrangement joins TRBV15 to TRBJ1-2; D is possibly TRBD1 (5 bases). The CDR3 consists of 16 residues. Germline-derived CDR1 and CDR2 are LNHNV and YYDKDF (reference sequence). V dropped 0 bases and J dropped 2 bases, with 13 bases sitting between them. CDR3 DNA sequence: TGTGCCACCAGCAGAGATCTCGGAGGGGCGAACTATGGCTACACCTTC. It encodes CATSRDLGGANYGYTF.

This clone was picked up many times. The chain has TRBV19 and TRBJ2-2; the match to TRBD1 covers 9 bases. With V trimmed by 6 bases and J by 5 bases, 13 bases remained unmatched. CDR3 length: 17 amino acids. The V gene's germline CDR1 is LNHDA and CDR2 SQIVND (reference sequence). This CDR3 reads CASSPAGTGIGTGELFF. DNA of the CDR3: TGTGCCAGTAGCCCCGCCGGGACAGGGATTGGGACCGGGGAGCTGTTTTTT.

Many counts were recorded for this clone. The chain has TRBV7-2 and TRBJ1-3; the D gene is possibly TRBD1 (6 bases). Germline V lookup: CDR1 SGHTA, CDR2 FQGNSA. CDR3 size: 14 residues. The ends were cut back, 5 bases at V and 2 bases at J, with 10 bases in the middle. DNA for the CDR3: TGTGCCAGCAGCCGACAGGAGGCTGGAAACACCATATATTTT. As protein: CASSRQEAGNTIYF.

This clone occurred a few times. With a much larger clone just one base away, this may be a read error. DNA for the CDR3: TGTGCCATCGGTGAGCGGGGAGACACCGGGGAGCTGTTTTTT. This encodes CAIGERGDTGELFF. The chain is built from TRBV10-3 and TRBJ2-2, with TRBD2 matching 7 bases. The CDR3 is 14 residues long. Germline CDR1 and CDR2: ENHRY and SYGVKD.

This clone rates as medium-sized. The gene calls are TRBV6-1 and TRBJ1-2, with a weak D call TRBD1 (5 bases). V shed 5 bases and J shed 0 bases, with 13 bases lying between them. CDR1 and CDR2 (germline): MNHNS, SASEGT. The CDR3 contains 15 residues. The chain's CDR3 is CASSMTVSANYGYTF. The CDR3 nucleotides read TGTGCCAGCAGTATGACAGTCTCAGCTAACTATGGCTACACCTTC.

This chain links TRBV20-1 with TRBJ2-7; D call uncertain. The length of the CDR3 is 16 residues. V was trimmed by 2 bases and J by 3 bases, leaving 20 bases between them. Germline CDR1 DFQATT, CDR2 SNEGSKA (reference sequence). The CDR3 nucleotides read TGCAGTGCTAGACTCTTACAACCGGGCCCAAACTACGAGCAGTACTTC. Its translation: CSARLLQPGPNYEQYF.

This clone is labeled as medium-sized. This chain connects TRBV5-1 to TRBJ2-7; 9 positions match TRBD1. The CDR3 length is 13 residues. The V and J ends lost 3 bases and 6 bases, in that order; junction bases with no gene match: 4. Per the germline V gene, CDR1 is SGHRS and CDR2 is YFSETQ. The CDR3: CASSSGTGPEQYF. The CDR3 DNA reads as TGCGCCAGCAGCTCCGGGACAGGGCCCGAGCAGTACTTC.

About this clone: A clone one base away is much larger, so this may be a read error. This chain uses TRBV9 with TRBJ2-2; 9 bases line up with TRBD2. The germline V gene has CDR1 SGDLS and CDR2 YYNGEE. There are 16 residues in the CDR3. For the CDR3, the DNA is TGTGCCAGCAGCGCCACTAGCGGGCCGAACACCGGGGAGCTGTCTTTT. Its translation is CASSATSGPNTGELSF.

In its sample, this clone was seen many times. The rearrangement joins TRBV29-1 to TRBJ2-1; 7 bases fit TRBD2. Germline CDR1 and CDR2: SQVTM and ANQGSEA. V lost 6 bases to trimming and J lost 0 bases; unmatched junction nucleotides: 8. CDR3 size: 15 residues. The CDR3 nucleotides are TGCAGCGTGGGGGAGGGACCTATCTCCTACAATGAGCAGTTCTTC. Protein product: CSVGEGPISYNEQFF.

Many counts were recorded for this clone. This rearrangement joins TRBV11-3 to TRBJ1-4; 7 bases agree with TRBD1. The CDR3 has 14 residues. CDR1 is SGHNT, CDR2 YENEEA, per germline. V shed 5 bases, J shed 6 bases, and the junction held 6 bases outside the gene matches. The CDR3 here is CASSIHGTDEKLFF. The CDR3 DNA reads TGTGCCAGCAGCATACACGGGACAGATGAAAAACTGTTTTTT.

The rearrangement joins TRBV20-1 to TRBJ2-7, with 7 bases matching TRBD2. The CDR3 has 13 residues. Germline CDR1 and CDR2: DFQATT and SNEGSKA (reference sequence). Trimming at V came to 0 bases and at J to 6 bases, leaving 5 bases not matched to a gene. CDR3: CSARDRTRGEQYF. The CDR3 DNA reads as TGCAGTGCTAGAGATCGGACTAGAGGCGAGCAGTACTTC.

This clone came up many times. The chain links TRBV20-1 to TRBJ2-4, with D possibly being TRBD2 (6 bases). V gave up 3 bases and J gave up 1 base, with 10 bases separating them. There are 14 residues in the CDR3. Germline V lookup: CDR1 DFQATT, CDR2 SNEGSKA (reference sequence). CDR3 sequence: CSARAGSAKNIQYF. CDR3 DNA: TGCAGTGCTAGGGCGGGAAGTGCCAAAAACATTCAGTACTTC.

The chain recombines TRBV5-1 with TRBJ2-2; a weak D match, TRBD1 (5 bases). Germline loops: CDR1 SGHRS, CDR2 YFSETQ. CDR3 size: 15 residues. The V gene lost 0 bases and the J gene lost 4 bases, with 10 bases spanning the gap. The CDR3 nucleotides are TGCGCCAGCAGCTTGGATGCAGGGCCCACCGGGGAGCTGTTTTTT. This encodes CASSLDAGPTGELFF.

The chain links TRBV27 to TRBJ2-1; the D gene is possibly TRBD1 (6 bases). V was trimmed by 3 bases and J by 4 bases, leaving 13 bases between them. Looked up from germline, CDR1 is MNHEY and CDR2 is SMNVEV (reference sequence). This CDR3 is built from 15 residues. In DNA form, the CDR3 reads TGTGCCAGCAGTTTGACAGGTTTGGGTTACAATGAGCAGTTCTTC. Its protein product is CASSLTGLGYNEQFF.

This clone was recorded many times. V usage is TRBV5-1 and J usage is TRBJ1-1; TRBD1 agrees at 11 bases. The CDR3 runs 17 residues. V was clipped by 1 base and J by 1 base; unmatched bases: 6. CDR1 is SGHRS and CDR2 is YFSETQ in the germline V gene. The CDR3 nucleotides are TGCGCCAGCAGCTTGTTTCGGACAGGGGGCCGGAACACTGAAGCTTTCTTT. This gives the protein CASSLFRTGGRNTEAFF.

This clone was observed many times. The chain joins TRBV5-8 to TRBJ2-1; 8 bases map to TRBD1. The CDR3 extends over 15 amino acids. Germline CDR1 SGHTS, CDR2 YDEGEE. V lost 5 bases, J lost 0 bases, and 4 bases stayed unmatched. The CDR3 DNA is TGTGCCAGCAGTTACAGGGGGACCTCCTACAATGAGCAGTTCTTC. It yields the protein CASSYRGTSYNEQFF.

This clone was recorded at least ten times. The V gene is TRBV12-3 or TRBV12-4, the J gene TRBJ2-7; 11 bases align to TRBD1. V dropped 6 bases and J dropped 3; count of bases not matched to a gene: 7. CDR3 length: 15 residues. CDR3 in amino acids: CASRPRDRGNYEQYF. Here the CDR3 DNA reads TGTGCCAGCAGACCCCGGGACAGGGGGAACTACGAGCAGTACTTC.

This clone has a count of ten or more. Different DNA sequences within this sample yield the same CDR3. The chain couples TRBV29-1 to TRBJ2-2; perhaps TRBD1 as D (5 bases). The ends were cut back, 0 bases at V and 4 bases at J, with 18 bases in the middle. CDR3 length: 17 residues. Germline lookup yields CDR1 SQVTM and CDR2 ANQGSEA. The CDR3 spells CSVEEVDLGVGTGELFF. In DNA form, the CDR3 reads TGCAGCGTTGAAGAAGTTGACTTAGGGGTCGGCACCGGGGAGCTGTTTTTT.

This clone was counted many times. This chain joins TRBV6-1 and TRBJ1-4; TRBD1 matches 10 bases. V lost 7 bases to trimming and J lost 3 bases; unmatched junction nucleotides: 5. The germline V gene encodes CDR1 MNHNS and CDR2 SASEGT. The CDR3 is made up of 15 amino acids. The CDR3 DNA sequence: TGTGCCAGCACCGGGACAGGGGATGCTAATGAAAAACTGTTTTTT. It encodes CASTGTGDANEKLFF.

In this sample, this clone turned up many times. The V gene is TRBV7-9, the J gene TRBJ1-4; 8 bases agree with TRBD1. The V gene's germline CDR1 is SEHNR and CDR2 FQNEAQ (reference sequence). This CDR3 comprises 14 residues. J was trimmed by 5 bases and V by 5 bases; bases with no gene match: 4. The CDR3 DNA sequence: TGTGCCAGCAGCCGTGACAGGGGAAATGAAAAACTGTTTTTT. Amino acids: CASSRDRGNEKLFF.

This clone was observed many times. The J gene is TRBJ1-5, the V gene TRBV30; D is unclear. The CDR3 is 14 residues long. CDR1 GTSNPN and CDR2 SVGIG come from the germline V gene (reference sequence). Trimming took off 2 bases at V and 9 bases at J, with 17 bases between the two ends. The CDR3 reads CAWSNSGPFGPQHF. CDR3 DNA: TGTGCCTGGAGTAATTCCGGGCCCTTTGGGCCCCAGCATTTT.

This clone has ten or more counts. V and J are TRBV6-1 and TRBJ1-3, with D tentatively TRBD1 (6 bases). This CDR3 contains 14 residues. V lost 6 bases, J lost 0 bases, and 9 bases lay in between. From germline, CDR1 is MNHNS and CDR2 SASEGT. CDR3 protein: CASRQGGSGNTIYF. DNA for the CDR3: TGTGCCAGCAGACAGGGTGGCTCTGGAAACACCATATATTTT.

This clone has just a few counts. The junction and the germline gene differ at one end; a read error may be behind it. The chain combines TRBV6-5 with TRBJ2-3, with a tentative D call TRBD2 (6 bases). Germline-derived CDR1 and CDR2 are MNHEY and SVGAGI. The CDR3 is made up of 16 amino acids. The CDR3 sequence is CASSDSYSGATDTQYF. In nucleotides, the CDR3 is TGTGCCAGCAGTGACTCGTATTCGGGAGCGACAGATACGCAGTATTTT.

At least ten counts were recorded for this clone. The V and J genes are TRBV11-3 and TRBJ1-5, with D maybe TRBD1 (5 bases). Trimming took off 1 base at V and 4 bases at J, with 8 bases between the two ends. Germline assignment: CDR1 SGHNT and CDR2 YENEEA. The CDR3 has 14 amino acids. This CDR3 reads CASSLAGRNQPQHF. CDR3 nucleotide sequence: TGTGCCAGCAGCTTAGCAGGGAGAAATCAGCCCCAGCATTTT.

This clone was observed a handful of times. The V gene is TRBV19, the J gene TRBJ2-3, with D possibly being TRBD1 or TRBD2 (6 bases each). This CDR3 comprises 14 residues. V lost 6 bases to trimming and J lost 3 bases, with 13 bases between them. Germline CDR1 LNHDA, CDR2 SQIVND (reference sequence). The CDR3 DNA reads as TGTGCCAGTAGAAGGGGGGCCGGAACAGATACGCAGTATTTT. Encoded protein: CASRRGAGTDTQYF.

This clone was detected ten times or more. This chain connects TRBV18 to TRBJ1-6; D is ambiguous. V was shortened by 3 bases and J by 7 bases, with 13 bases between the two germline ends. This CDR3 is 15 amino acids long. Germline CDR1 and CDR2: KGHSH and LQKENI. The CDR3 region has the DNA TGTGCCAGCTCACCGGGTCGGCAGGAGAATTCACCCCTCCACTTT. Encoded protein: CASSPGRQENSPLHF.

This clone has at least ten counts. A much larger clone differs by one base, so this may be a read error. Other nucleotide sequences in the sample specify the same CDR3. The chain combines TRBV6-1 with TRBJ2-3, with D perhaps matching TRBD2 (6 bases). V was cut by 7 bases and J by 0 bases, with 14 bases left in between. CDR3 length: 15 amino acids. Per the germline V gene, CDR1 is MNHNS and CDR2 is SASEGT. The CDR3 region has the DNA TGTGCCAGCAATCACGGGGGACCTAGCACAGATACGCAGTATTTT. Its translation is CASNHGGPSTDTQYF.

Ten or more counts support this clone. The gene calls are TRBV29-1 and TRBJ2-5; D possibly corresponds to TRBD2 (5 bases). Trimming took off 4 bases at V and 5 bases at J, with 11 bases between the two ends. CDR1 and CDR2 from the germline V gene are SQVTM and ANQGSEA. There are 12 residues in the CDR3. The CDR3 DNA sequence: TGCAGCGTTGTGACTAACGATGAGACCCAGTACTTC. It encodes CSVVTNDETQYF.